A single sample gave rise to the 3 T cell receptor beta chains below, sequenced in a study of metastatic and nonmetastatic thyroid tumors. Patients underwent thyroid surgery, and none had received any treatment before it. Via MiXCR, TCRdb re-called the PCR reads. The repertoire has over 9,500 clones, around 29% of them found once; the top ten carry 19%. The sample was tumor tissue. Source of these receptors: a female donor with papillary thyroid cancer or a benign thyroid nodule (not recorded which). Some clones in this sample may be carry-over from other donors' samples.

The V gene is TRBV30, the J gene TRBJ2-7; a weak D match, TRBD2 (5 bases). V was pared by 2 bases and J by 4 bases, with 9 bases between. The germline CDR1 and CDR2 sequences are GTSNPN and SVGIG (reference sequence). The CDR3 is made up of 12 amino acids. The chain's CDR3 is CAWSRGDYEQYF. CDR3 sequence (DNA): TGTGCCTGGAGTCGGGGAGATTACGAGCAGTACTTC.

This clone ranks as medium-sized. The rearrangement uses TRBV5-4 and TRBJ2-1; a possible D gene is TRBD2 (6 bases). V lost 0 bases to trimming and J lost 8 bases, with 12 bases between them. This CDR3 has 14 amino acids. Germline V gene sequence: CDR1 SGHNT, CDR2 YYREEE (reference sequence). The CDR3 protein is CASSLVGGTDEQFF. The CDR3 region has the DNA TGTGCCAGCAGCTTGGTCGGAGGGACCGATGAGCAGTTCTTC. Full variable domain (missing parts from reference TRBV5-4 and TRBJ2-1): ETGVTQSPTHLIKTRGQQVTLRCSSQSGHNTVSWYQQALGQGPQFIFQYYREEENGRGNFPPRFSGLQFPNYSSELNVNALELDDSALYLCASSLVGGTDEQFFGPGTRLTVL.

This rearrangement joins TRBV5-6 to TRBJ2-7, with D unclear. Trimming stripped 4 bases from V and 3 bases from J, with 11 bases between. Per germline, CDR1 SGHDT and CDR2 YYEEEE. CDR3 size: 13 residues. This CDR3 is CASSARHGYEQYF. The DNA of the CDR3 is TGTGCCAGCAGCGCACGACACGGCTACGAGCAGTACTTC.